One sample yielded the 18 T cell receptor beta chains listed below, sequenced in a study of blood T cell repertoires in COVID-19. Repertoires were generated with immunoSEQ multiplex PCR, while TCRdb's copy carries only in-frame clones and drops some. The sample lists some 320,000 clones; roughly 90% were seen once. The sequenced sample was PBMCs or T cells enriched from blood (not recorded which). These receptors all stem from a man aged 60-69 years who had recovered from COVID-19.

Regarding this clone: Other DNA sequences in the sample encode the same CDR3. This chain uses TRBV5-1 with TRBJ2-1; 8 bases agree with TRBD2. The germline CDR1 and CDR2 sequences are SGHRS and YFSETQ. CDR3 size: 15 residues. J was trimmed by 1 base and V by 0 bases; bases with no gene match: 0. For the CDR3, the DNA is TGCGCCAGCAGCTTGGGCGGGGGGTCCTACAATGAGCAGTTCTTC. Encoded protein: CASSLGGGSYNEQFF.

This clone was observed a single time. The J gene is TRBJ2-7, the V gene TRBV5-6, with D maybe TRBD2 (6 bases). Trimming shortened V by 4 bases and J by 7 bases, and 9 bases separated the two germline ends. Germline V CDR1 and CDR2: SGHDT, YYEEEE. The length of the CDR3 is 11 residues. The CDR3 region has the DNA TGTGCCAGCAGCGTCCGGGAGGAGCAGTACTTC. It is translated as CASSVREEQYF.

The V gene is TRBV18, the J gene TRBJ1-4; TRBD1 might be the D (6 bases). The germline V gene has CDR1 KGHSH and CDR2 LQKENI. V was cut by 6 bases and J by 5 bases, with 13 bases left in between. The CDR3 contains 14 residues. This chain's CDR3 is CASSAGAMNEKLFF. The CDR3 nucleotides are TGTGCCAGCTCTGCGGGGGCGATGAATGAAAAACTGTTTTTT.

The chain combines TRBV6-5 with TRBJ1-3, with 7 bases aligning to TRBD1. Losses at the gene ends were 8 bases for V and 0 bases for J; bases not matched to a gene: 7. The length of the CDR3 is 15 residues. Germline-derived CDR1 and CDR2 are MNHEY and SVGAGI. The DNA for the CDR3 is TGTGCCAGCTCATACAGGGGAACCTCTGGAAACACCATATATTTT. The encoded protein is CASSYRGTSGNTIYF.

The rearrangement links TRBV2 to TRBJ2-7; D possibly corresponds to TRBD1 (5 bases). CDR1 and CDR2 (germline): SNHLY, FYNNEI. With 7 bases removed from V and 6 bases from J, the gap between germline ends came to 13 bases. The CDR3 spans 12 residues. DNA of the CDR3: TGTGCCAGCACCCAGGGAAAGGTCGAGCAGTACTTC. Amino acids: CASTQGKVEQYF.

The chain uses TRBV7-6 and TRBJ1-1; D is possibly TRBD1 (6 bases). Trimming left V 6 bases short and J 1 base short, with 12 bases between. Germline lookup yields CDR1 SGHVS and CDR2 FNYEAQ. The CDR3 sequence is 14 residues long. CDR3 in DNA: TGTGCCAGCAGTTCAGGGGTCGGGAACACTGAAGCTTTCTTT. Translated, it gives CASSSGVGNTEAFF.

This chain links TRBV7-9 with TRBJ2-4, with a tentative D call TRBD1 (5 bases). In germline, CDR1 is SEHNR, CDR2 FQNEAQ (reference sequence). CDR3 length equals 15 residues. Trimming took 5 bases from V and 8 from J, leaving 19 bases between them. CDR3 in amino acids: CASSDGWGTMDIQYF. In DNA form, the CDR3 reads TGTGCCAGCAGCGACGGATGGGGCACCATGGACATTCAGTACTTC.

The V and J genes are TRBV6-2 or TRBV6-3 and TRBJ1-6; TRBD1 aligns across 7 bases. The germline V gene has CDR1 MNHEY and CDR2 SVGEGT. V was clipped by 7 bases and J by 7 bases; unmatched bases: 10. The CDR3 loop spans 15 amino acids. CDR3 sequence reads: CASNPGGRGNSPLHF. CDR3 nucleotides: TGTGCCAGCAACCCTGGTGGCAGGGGGAATTCACCCCTCCACTTT.

The V gene is TRBV5-1, the J gene TRBJ2-7, with D possibly being TRBD2 (6 bases). The V end lost 4 bases, the J end lost 5 bases, and 16 bases lay between the germline ends. CDR3 length equals 14 residues. Germline-derived CDR1 and CDR2 are SGHRS and YFSETQ. CDR3 region: CASSRAAGLDEQYF. In nucleotides, the CDR3 is TGCGCCAGCAGCCGGGCGGCGGGGCTCGACGAGCAGTACTTC.

This chain connects TRBV7-9 to TRBJ1-6, with D possibly being TRBD1 (6 bases). Per germline, CDR1 SEHNR and CDR2 FQNEAQ (reference sequence). V was pared by 4 bases and J by 6 bases, with 16 bases between. The CDR3 consists of 16 residues. The chain's CDR3 is CASSSGHQAANSPLHF. The CDR3 DNA follows: TGTGCCAGCAGCTCGGGACATCAGGCAGCTAATTCACCCCTCCACTTT.

The chain combines TRBV6-5 with TRBJ1-4, with TRBD1 as a possible D gene (5 bases). The V gene's germline CDR1 is MNHEY and CDR2 SVGAGI. Trimming took 9 bases from V and 7 from J, leaving 18 bases between them. The CDR3 has 14 residues. CDR3 region: CASRPGGASEKLFF. In nucleotides, the CDR3 is TGTGCCAGTCGACCGGGAGGGGCGAGTGAAAAACTGTTTTTT.

DNA of the CDR3: TGTGCCAGCAGTATGACAGGCGGGTATGGCTACACCTTC. Protein product: CASSMTGGYGYTF. The rearrangement uses TRBV6-2 or TRBV6-3 and TRBJ1-2; the D gene is possibly TRBD1 (6 bases). This CDR3 comprises 13 residues. V was clipped by 5 bases and J by 5 bases, with 12 bases between them. Germline CDR1 and CDR2: MNHEY and SVGEGT.

The V gene is TRBV5-6, the J gene TRBJ1-3; D gene unclear. Looked up from germline, CDR1 is SGHDT and CDR2 is YYEEEE. CDR3 length equals 15 residues. Trimming removed 4 bases from V and 2 bases from J, with 13 bases in between. CDR3 coding DNA: TGTGCCAGCAGCCCGCTCTCCCGGGCTGGAAACACCATATATTTT. It is translated as CASSPLSRAGNTIYF.

The gene calls are TRBV5-1 and TRBJ1-1; tentative D call: TRBD1 (5 bases). V was cut by 2 bases and J by 0 bases, with 14 bases left in between. Germline values: CDR1 SGHRS, CDR2 YFSETQ. This CDR3 has 16 residues. CDR3 coding DNA: TGCGCCAGCAGCTTTTTAGCAGGGAGGATGAACACTGAAGCTTTCTTT. Translation: CASSFLAGRMNTEAFF.

The J gene is TRBJ1-3, the V gene TRBV11-2; D is unresolved. CDR3 length equals 17 residues. Per the germline V gene, CDR1 is SGHAT and CDR2 is FQNNGV. V shed 4 bases and J shed 1 base, with 17 bases lying between them. The CDR3 reads CASSSPWSGDSGNTIYF. DNA of the CDR3: TGTGCCAGCAGCTCGCCCTGGTCGGGAGATTCTGGAAACACCATATATTTT.

The genes are TRBV7-8 and TRBJ2-7, with D maybe TRBD2 (6 bases). The germline CDR1 and CDR2 sequences are SGHVS and FQNEAQ. The ends were cut back, 5 bases at V and 5 bases at J, with 22 bases in the middle. The CDR3 loop spans 16 amino acids. CDR3: CASSRTQGGVSHEQYF. CDR3 sequence (DNA): TGTGCCAGCAGCCGAACCCAGGGCGGGGTTTCCCACGAGCAGTACTTC.

The chain recombines TRBV5-4 with TRBJ1-1; 7 nucleotides agree with TRBD1. The CDR3 totals 15 residues. The germline V gene encodes CDR1 SGHNT and CDR2 YYREEE (reference sequence). Trimming removed 4 bases from V and 3 bases from J; junction bases left unmatched: 9. CDR3 in amino acids: CASSPSPTGYTEAFF. CDR3 bases: TGTGCCAGCAGCCCATCCCCGACAGGGTACACTGAAGCTTTCTTT.

This clone was seen only a few times. The V gene is TRBV7-6, the J gene TRBJ2-3; 7 positions agree with TRBD2. The germline gives CDR1 SGHVS, CDR2 FNYEAQ. Unmatched junction bases numbered 5, after V lost 0 bases and J lost 2 bases. This CDR3 is built from 16 residues. The CDR3 region is CASSLASAGPTDTQYF. For the CDR3, the DNA is TGTGCCAGCAGCTTAGCTTCAGCGGGACCCACAGATACGCAGTATTTT.